A selection of T cell receptor beta chains follows, all from one sample in a study of beta chain features in type 1 diabetes. Only in-frame clones appear in the TCRdb table, and some are missing; sequencing was by immunoSEQ multiplex PCR. Among about 450,000 clones, more than 9.5% were seen once, and the ten largest hold around 0.05%. Specimen: naive CD4+ T cells from blood. The source of these receptors is a woman younger than 35 in good health. CDR3s leave out the opening cysteine and the closing phenylalanine or tryptophan. The size field is filled for only some rows; it gives once, few, many or a size class.

v_call clone_size cdr3_aa
TRBV9 NA ASSDPTYWANVLT
TRBV5-1 few ASSRSGTSEETQY
TRBV9 NA ASSPRGGYLLDTQY
TRBV7-2 NA ASSRDRGSYEQY
TRBV10-3 NA AISPTSGGADTQY
TRBV4-2 NA ASSQDATLSGANVLT
TRBV4-3 few ASSQGVQPSGSPDTQY
TRBV18 NA ASSPERTGGNEQF
TRBV7-2 few ASSLSGWYQETQY
TRBV2 few ASSEAGLLQETQY
TRBV15 NA ATSSVQGSTEAF
TRBV27 few ASRSPLTNRAATDTQY
TRBV5-1 few ASSFVLAGDSTGELF
TRBV5-1 few ASSLDGRGYNEQF
TRBV15 few ATSRDRASGNTIY
TRBV29-1 few SVEWTGAGNTIY
TRBV5-1 NA ASSPALAAGEGDTQY
TRBV29-1 few SVVQRLAGSDEQY
TRBV4-1 NA ASSQPTGGRNGELF
TRBV9 few ASSVDAVNTDTQY
TRBV29-1 NA SVAQTGGTEAF
TRBV7-9 NA ASSFASGSATEAF
TRBV5-6 NA ASRAGAVEKLF
TRBV13 NA ASSSGLGQKTQY
TRBV18 few ASSPKEHVNQPQH
TRBV9 few ASSVEAYSNQPQH
TRBV7-2 NA ASTPEVGANVLT
TRBV5-1 NA ASSFDSNEQF
TRBV27 NA ASSSLEATQY
TRBV15 few ATSGVRSYEQY
TRBV9 NA ASSVDQYGYGYT
TRBV14 few ASSLYPGQVITDTQY
TRBV7-8 few ASSSGPLSGANVLT
TRBV9 NA ASSVVGDSYNEQF
TRBV5-6 few ASSFGAATIEKLF
TRBV18 NA ASQPPSVAGFTDTQY
TRBV2 few ASSVMDTQY
TRBV19 few ASSIGVEQF
TRBV5-4 few ASSLDSTDTQY
TRBV6-6 few ASNLKRDRAYEQY
TRBV10-3 NA AIRQTSRGETQY
TRBV14 NA ASSPSGGSYNEQF
TRBV7-9 NA ASSTWADTGELF
TRBV27 few ASRRAGIETQY
TRBV7-2 NA ASSFAVTDTQY
TRBV10-3 NA AIMDRGSYEQY
TRBV2 NA ASSEYTQY
TRBV6-1 NA ASSEARADNEQF
TRBV6-1 NA ASSAQGSNYGYT
TRBV6-6 NA ASSYPGQGNSPLH
TRBV11-2 few ASSRRAHSSNYEQY
TRBV7-9 few ASSAPGTLLGEQF
TRBV30 NA AWSVTGNYGYT